These 8 T cell receptor beta chains originate from one sample sequenced in a study of T cell repertoires in cytomegalovirus infection. These receptors' targets are unknown. TCRdb re-called the reads through MiXCR, storing one row per CDR3 protein. Of 100,000 to 150,000 distinct CDR3 sequences listed, approximately 24% are singletons. Material for sequencing was PBMCs, sequenced either directly or after in vitro stimulation (not recorded which). These receptors all come from a human donor in good health (CMV status not recorded). Some clones in this sample may be carry-over from other donors' samples.

The rearrangement links TRBV7-9 to TRBJ1-5; 8 bases line up with TRBD1. Trimming removed 1 base from V and 4 bases from J; junction bases left unmatched: 3. Per the germline V gene, CDR1 is SEHNR and CDR2 is FQNEAQ (reference sequence). The CDR3 totals 15 residues. The CDR3 spells CASSLEQGGNQPQHF. The CDR3 coding sequence is TGTGCCAGCAGCTTAGAACAGGGGGGGAATCAGCCCCAGCATTTT.

This chain links TRBV27 with TRBJ2-5; the match to TRBD2 covers 7 bases. Germline trimming cut 2 bases from V and 8 bases from J; bases unmatched to any gene: 11. CDR3 size: 15 residues. Germline loops: CDR1 MNHEY, CDR2 SMNVEV (reference sequence). The CDR3 here is CASSLREGGILTQYF. CDR3 DNA sequence: TGTGCCAGCAGTTTAAGGGAGGGAGGAATTTTAACCCAGTACTTC.

This clonotype was counted at least ten times. The genes are TRBV7-8 and TRBJ1-1; D is unresolved. V was clipped by 1 base and J by 7 bases, with 7 bases between them. In germline, CDR1 is SGHVS, CDR2 FQNEAQ. The CDR3 spans 12 residues. As DNA, the CDR3 is TGTGCCAGCAGCTTAGTTGGGCTTGAAGCTTTCTTT. Encoded protein: CASSLVGLEAFF.

The sample holds a few counts of this clonotype. V and J are TRBV6-2 or TRBV6-3 and TRBJ1-1, with D tentatively TRBD1 (6 bases). The CDR3 totals 14 residues. The germline V and J ends were trimmed by 5 bases and 4 bases, with 14 bases remaining between them. In germline, CDR1 is MNHEY, CDR2 SVGEGT. In DNA, the CDR3 is TGTGCCAGCAGTCCCGCACAGGGAAGCACTGAAGCTTTCTTT. Protein product: CASSPAQGSTEAFF.

There are a few counts of this clonotype. The V gene is TRBV2, the J gene TRBJ1-1, with 8 nucleotides matching TRBD1. CDR1 is SNHLY and CDR2 is FYNNEI in the germline V gene. There are 18 residues in the CDR3. Trimming took 7 bases from V and 1 from J; bases not matched to a gene: 17. The CDR3 protein is CASTPLPGTGDSNTEAFF. For the CDR3, the DNA is TGTGCCAGCACCCCACTGCCCGGGACAGGTGATTCGAACACTGAAGCTTTCTTT.

In this sample, this clonotype turned up a few times. The J gene is TRBJ2-3, the V gene TRBV11-2; D assignment may be TRBD1 or TRBD2 (5 bases each). The ends were cut back, 7 bases at V and 2 bases at J, with 19 bases in the middle. There are 16 residues in the CDR3. Germline V gene lookup returns CDR1 SGHAT and CDR2 FQNNGV. This CDR3 is CASTLNALGTTDTQYF. The CDR3 DNA is TGTGCCAGCACCCTTAACGCTCTCGGGACCACAGATACGCAGTATTTT.

There are a few counts of this clonotype. This rearrangement joins TRBV15 to TRBJ2-1; 8 bases fit TRBD2. The J segment lost 0 bases and the V segment lost 0 bases, leaving 4 bases of the junction unmatched. The CDR3 is made up of 17 amino acids. Germline V gives CDR1 LNHNV, CDR2 YYDKDF (reference sequence). DNA for the CDR3: TGTGCCACCAGCAGAGATCCGGGGGGGGGCTCCTACAATGAGCAGTTCTTC. It specifies CATSRDPGGGSYNEQFF.

The J gene is TRBJ2-3, the V gene TRBV20-1; weak D call: TRBD2 (5 bases). Germline values: CDR1 DFQATT, CDR2 SNEGSKA (reference sequence). CDR3 length: 10 residues. DNA of the CDR3: TGCAGCGGAGAGGGCGATACGCAGTATTTT. Protein: CSGEGDTQYF.